This T cell receptor beta chain was sequenced during a study of T cell responses to AZD1222 COVID-19 vaccine. The V end was cut by 0 bases, the J end by 0 bases, with 13 bases between. The CDR3 sequence is 17 residues long. The germline V gene has CDR1 SGHRS and CDR2 YFSETQ. As concerns this clone: The antigen is undetermined.

Study conclusions and caveats: Among spike-specific TCRs, nearly half reportedly target unmutated variant regions. In all cases, repertoires were sampled only after the peak T cell response. Donor demographics were predominantly white British with a female majority; clonal diversity may be underestimated.

The protocol was immunoSEQ multiplex PCR, while the TCRdb copy is restricted to in-frame clones and leaves out a portion. This sample has approximately 200,000 clones, with about 94% found just once. This chain joins TRBV5-1 and TRBJ2-1, with D perhaps TRBD2 (5 bases). The clonotype comes from an adult in good health. The source material was peripheral blood, sampled on day 0 of AZD1222 vaccination. The CDR3 region has the DNA TGCGCCAGCAGCTTGGGGACTTTTTCAAGCTCCTACAATGAGCAGTTCTTC. Amino acid sequence: CASSLGTFSSSYNEQFF.